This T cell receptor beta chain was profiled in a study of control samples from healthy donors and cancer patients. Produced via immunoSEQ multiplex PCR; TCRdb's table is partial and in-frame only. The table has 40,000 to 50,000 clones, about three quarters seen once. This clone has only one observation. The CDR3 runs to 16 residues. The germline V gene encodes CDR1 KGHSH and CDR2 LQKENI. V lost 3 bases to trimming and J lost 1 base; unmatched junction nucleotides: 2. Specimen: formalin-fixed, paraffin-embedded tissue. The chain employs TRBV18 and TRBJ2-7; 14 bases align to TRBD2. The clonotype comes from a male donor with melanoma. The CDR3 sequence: CASSPGLAGASYEQYF. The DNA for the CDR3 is TGTGCCAGCTCACCGGGACTAGCGGGAGCATCCTACGAGCAGTACTTC.